This T cell receptor (beta chain) derives from a study of shared clonotypes between healthy human individuals. The CDR3 totals 12 residues. The germline V gene encodes CDR1 SQVTM and CDR2 ANQGSEA. Deletions cut 7 bases from V and 0 bases from J, with 8 bases between. Regarding the study as a whole: Sample collection involved blood only; tissue repertoires are likely different. Larger richness was generally estimated for naive than memory subsets.

With respect to this clone: Its antigen is unidentified.

Source study methods: Junction-only immunoSEQ data arrived without quality scores, meaning filtering differed. Clones were sequenced by immunoSEQ multiplex PCR, and TCRdb holds only the in-frame ones, with some missing. V and J calls and clone size are as listed in that table; D and trimming were resolved from the DNA. The sample records roughly 2.1 million clones, roughly 91% being singletons. Only CD45RO-negative cells positively selected for CCR7 counted as naive CD8 cells, so terminally differentiated effector memory CD45RA+ cells were excluded. The genes are TRBV29-1 and TRBJ2-3; perhaps TRBD2 as D (6 bases). The source is a man aged 18 to 30 in good health. Some clones in this sample may be carry-over from other donors' samples. Input material: naive CD8+ T cells from PBMCs. Written as DNA, the CDR3 is TGCAGCGCCCTAGCGAGCACAGATACGCAGTATTTT. It is translated as CSALASTDTQYF.